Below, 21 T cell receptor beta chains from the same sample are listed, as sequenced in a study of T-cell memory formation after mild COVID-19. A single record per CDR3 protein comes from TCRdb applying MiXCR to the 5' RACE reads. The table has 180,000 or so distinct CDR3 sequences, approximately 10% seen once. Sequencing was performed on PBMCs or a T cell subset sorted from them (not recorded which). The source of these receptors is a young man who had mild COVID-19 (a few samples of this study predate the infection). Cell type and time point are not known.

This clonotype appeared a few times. CDR3: CASSPRTDYNEQFF. The DNA of the CDR3 is TGTGCCAGCAGCCCCCGGACGGACTACAATGAGCAGTTCTTC. The chain joins TRBV7-3 to TRBJ2-1, with D unclear. Trimming removed 5 bases from V and 3 bases from J, with 11 bases in between. The CDR3 has 14 amino acids. CDR1 SGHTA and CDR2 FQGTGA come from the germline V gene.

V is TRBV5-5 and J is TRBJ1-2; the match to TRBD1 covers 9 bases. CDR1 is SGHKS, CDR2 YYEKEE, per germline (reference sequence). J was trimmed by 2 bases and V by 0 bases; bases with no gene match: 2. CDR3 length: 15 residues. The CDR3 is CASSLAGTGNYGYTF. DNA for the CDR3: TGTGCCAGCAGCTTGGCCGGGACAGGGAACTATGGCTACACCTTC.

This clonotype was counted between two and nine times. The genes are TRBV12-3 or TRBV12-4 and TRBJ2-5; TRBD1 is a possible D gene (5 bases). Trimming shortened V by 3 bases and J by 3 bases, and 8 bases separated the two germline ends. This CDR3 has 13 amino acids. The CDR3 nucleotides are TGTGCCAGCAGTTTGTGGGGCGAAGAGACCCAGTACTTC. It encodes CASSLWGEETQYF.

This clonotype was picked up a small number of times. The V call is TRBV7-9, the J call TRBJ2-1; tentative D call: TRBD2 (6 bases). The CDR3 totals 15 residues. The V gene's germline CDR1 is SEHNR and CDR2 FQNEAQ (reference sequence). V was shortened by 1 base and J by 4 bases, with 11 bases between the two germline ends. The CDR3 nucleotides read TGTGCCAGCAGCTTAGAACGGGGGAAGTACAATGAGCAGTTCTTC. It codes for CASSLERGKYNEQFF.

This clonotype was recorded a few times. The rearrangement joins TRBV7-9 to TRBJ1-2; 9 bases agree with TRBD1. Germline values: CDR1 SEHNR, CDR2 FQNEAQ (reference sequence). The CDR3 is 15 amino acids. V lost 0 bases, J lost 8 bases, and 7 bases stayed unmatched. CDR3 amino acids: CASSLALTGGFGYTF. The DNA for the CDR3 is TGTGCCAGCAGCTTAGCGTTGACAGGGGGGTTCGGCTACACCTTC.

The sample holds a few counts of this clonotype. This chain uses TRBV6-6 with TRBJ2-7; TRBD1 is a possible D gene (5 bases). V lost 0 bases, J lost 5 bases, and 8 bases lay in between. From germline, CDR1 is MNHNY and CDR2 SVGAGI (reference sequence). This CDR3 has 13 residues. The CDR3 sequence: CASSYSGRDEQYV. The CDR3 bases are TGTGCCAGCAGTTACTCCGGCAGGGACGAGCAGTACGTC.

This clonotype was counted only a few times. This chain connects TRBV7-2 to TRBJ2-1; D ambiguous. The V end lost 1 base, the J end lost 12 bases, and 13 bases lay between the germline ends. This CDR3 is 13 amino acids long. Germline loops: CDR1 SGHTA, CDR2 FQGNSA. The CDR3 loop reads CASSLEKDVGQFF. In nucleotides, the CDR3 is TGTGCCAGCAGCTTAGAGAAGGACGTGGGGCAGTTCTTC.

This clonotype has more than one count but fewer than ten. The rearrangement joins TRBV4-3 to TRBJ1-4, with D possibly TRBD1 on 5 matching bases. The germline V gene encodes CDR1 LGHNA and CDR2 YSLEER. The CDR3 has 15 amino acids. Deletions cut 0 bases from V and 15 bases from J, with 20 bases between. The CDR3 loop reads CASSQDLGQGLVLFF. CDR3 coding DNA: TGCGCCAGCAGCCAAGATCTCGGTCAGGGACTGGTGTTGTTTTTT.

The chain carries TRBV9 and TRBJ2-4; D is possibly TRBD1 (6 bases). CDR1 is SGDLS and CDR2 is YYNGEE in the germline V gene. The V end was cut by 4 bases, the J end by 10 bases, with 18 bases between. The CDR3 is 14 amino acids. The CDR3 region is CASSRGQPEYIQYF. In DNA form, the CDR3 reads TGTGCCAGCAGCCGCGGACAGCCGGAGTATATTCAGTACTTC. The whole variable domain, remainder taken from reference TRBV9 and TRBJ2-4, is DSGVTQTPKHLITATGQRVTLRCSPRSGDLSVYWYQQSLDQGLQFLIQYYNGEERAKGNILERFSAQQFPDLHSELNLSSLELGDSALYFCASSRGQPEYIQYFGAGTRLSVL.

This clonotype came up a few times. The CDR3 DNA reads as TGTGCCACCAGCAGAGATACTCTCACAGATACGCAGTATTTT. It is translated as CATSRDTLTDTQYF. The chain combines TRBV15 with TRBJ2-3; D ambiguous. Trimming left V 0 bases short and J 2 bases short, with 6 bases between. The CDR3 extends over 14 amino acids. CDR1 is LNHNV and CDR2 is YYDKDF in the germline V gene (reference sequence).

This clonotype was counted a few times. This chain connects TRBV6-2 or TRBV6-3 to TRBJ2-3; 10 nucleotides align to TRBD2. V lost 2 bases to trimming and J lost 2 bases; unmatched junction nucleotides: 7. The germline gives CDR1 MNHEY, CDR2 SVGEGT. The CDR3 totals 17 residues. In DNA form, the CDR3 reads TGTGCCAGCAGTTACGACCTAGCGGGGGTTACCACAGATACGCAGTATTTT. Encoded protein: CASSYDLAGVTTDTQYF.

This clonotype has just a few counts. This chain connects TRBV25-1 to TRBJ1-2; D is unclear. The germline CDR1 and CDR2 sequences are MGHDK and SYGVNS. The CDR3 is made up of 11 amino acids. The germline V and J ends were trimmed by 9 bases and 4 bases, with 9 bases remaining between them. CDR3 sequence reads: CASSWAYGYTF. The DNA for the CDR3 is TGTGCCAGTTCGTGGGCCTATGGCTACACCTTC.

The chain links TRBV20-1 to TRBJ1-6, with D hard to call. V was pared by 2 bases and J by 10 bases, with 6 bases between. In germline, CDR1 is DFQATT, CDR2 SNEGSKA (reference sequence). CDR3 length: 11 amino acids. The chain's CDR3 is CSARLLSPLHF. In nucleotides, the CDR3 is TGCAGTGCTAGACTGTTATCACCCCTCCACTTT.

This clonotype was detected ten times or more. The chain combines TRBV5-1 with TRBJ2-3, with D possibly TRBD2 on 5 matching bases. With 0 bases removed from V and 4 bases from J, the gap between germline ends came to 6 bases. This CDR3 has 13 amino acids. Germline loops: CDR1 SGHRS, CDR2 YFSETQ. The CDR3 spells CASSLDSADTQYF. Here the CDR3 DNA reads TGCGCCAGCAGCTTGGATAGCGCAGATACGCAGTATTTT.

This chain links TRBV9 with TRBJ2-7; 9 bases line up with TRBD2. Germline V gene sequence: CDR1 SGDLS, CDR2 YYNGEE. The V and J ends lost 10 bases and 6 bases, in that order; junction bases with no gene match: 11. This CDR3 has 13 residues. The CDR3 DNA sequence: TGTGCCGGAAAGGGAGCGGGGGGTCGCGAGCAGTACGTC. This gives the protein CAGKGAGGREQYV.

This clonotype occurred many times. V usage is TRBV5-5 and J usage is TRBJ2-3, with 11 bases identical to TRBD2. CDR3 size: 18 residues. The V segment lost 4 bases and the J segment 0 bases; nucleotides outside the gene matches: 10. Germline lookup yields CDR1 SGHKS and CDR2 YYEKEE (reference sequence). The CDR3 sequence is CASSRTSGGTVSTDTQYF. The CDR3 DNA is TGTGCCAGCAGCCGAACTAGCGGGGGTACTGTTAGCACAGATACGCAGTATTTT.

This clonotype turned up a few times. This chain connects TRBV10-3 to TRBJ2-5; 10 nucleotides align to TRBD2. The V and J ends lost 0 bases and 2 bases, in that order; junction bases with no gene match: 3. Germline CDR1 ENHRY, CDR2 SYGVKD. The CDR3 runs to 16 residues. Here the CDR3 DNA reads TGTGCCATCAGTGAGTCTGGACTAGCGGAGCAAGAGACCCAGTACTTC. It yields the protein CAISESGLAEQETQYF.

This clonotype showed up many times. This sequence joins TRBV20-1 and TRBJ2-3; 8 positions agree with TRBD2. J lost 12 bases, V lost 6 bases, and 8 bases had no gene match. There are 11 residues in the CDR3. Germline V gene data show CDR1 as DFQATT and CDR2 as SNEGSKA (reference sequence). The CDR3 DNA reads TGCAGTGCGGATACGGGGGGGCCCCAGTATTTT. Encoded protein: CSADTGGPQYF.

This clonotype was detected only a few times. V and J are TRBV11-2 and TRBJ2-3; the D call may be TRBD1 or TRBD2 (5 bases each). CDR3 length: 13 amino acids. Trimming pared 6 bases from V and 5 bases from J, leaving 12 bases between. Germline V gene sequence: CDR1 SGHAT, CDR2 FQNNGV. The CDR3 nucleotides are TGTGCCAGCAGAGGTTGGGGGATAGATACGCAGTATTTT. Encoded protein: CASRGWGIDTQYF.

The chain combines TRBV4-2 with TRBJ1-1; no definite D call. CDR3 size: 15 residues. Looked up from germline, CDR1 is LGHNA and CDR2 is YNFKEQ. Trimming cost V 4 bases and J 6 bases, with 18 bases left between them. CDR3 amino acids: CASSRIGVPVPEAFF. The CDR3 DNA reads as TGTGCCAGCAGCCGTATTGGCGTCCCAGTCCCTGAAGCTTTCTTT.

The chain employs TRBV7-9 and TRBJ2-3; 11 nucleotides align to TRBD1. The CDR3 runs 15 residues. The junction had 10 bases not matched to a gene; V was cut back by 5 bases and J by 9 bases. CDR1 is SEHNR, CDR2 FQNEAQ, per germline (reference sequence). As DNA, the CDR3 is TGTGCCAGCAGCGACCGCGGACAGGGGGCGGAAACGCAGTATTTT. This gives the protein CASSDRGQGAETQYF. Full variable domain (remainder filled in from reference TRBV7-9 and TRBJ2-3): DTGVSQNPRHKITKRGQNVTFRCDPISEHNRLYWYRQTLGQGPEFLTYFQNEAQLEKSRLLSDRFSAERPKGSFSTLEIQRTEQGDSAMYLCASSDRGQGAETQYFGPGTRLTVL.